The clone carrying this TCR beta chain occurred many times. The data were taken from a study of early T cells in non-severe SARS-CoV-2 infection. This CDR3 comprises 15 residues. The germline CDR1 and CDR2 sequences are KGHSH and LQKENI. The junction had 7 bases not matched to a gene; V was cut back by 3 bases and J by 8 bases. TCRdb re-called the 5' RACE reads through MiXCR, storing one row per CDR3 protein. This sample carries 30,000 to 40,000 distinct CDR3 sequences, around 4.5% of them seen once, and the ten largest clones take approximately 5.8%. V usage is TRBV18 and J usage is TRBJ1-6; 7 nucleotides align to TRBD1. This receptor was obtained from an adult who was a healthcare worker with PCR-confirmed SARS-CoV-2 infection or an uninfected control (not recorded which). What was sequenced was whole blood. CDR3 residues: CASSPRGDRDSPLHF. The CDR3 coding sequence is TGTGCCAGCTCACCCCGGGGTGACAGGGATTCACCCCTCCACTTT.